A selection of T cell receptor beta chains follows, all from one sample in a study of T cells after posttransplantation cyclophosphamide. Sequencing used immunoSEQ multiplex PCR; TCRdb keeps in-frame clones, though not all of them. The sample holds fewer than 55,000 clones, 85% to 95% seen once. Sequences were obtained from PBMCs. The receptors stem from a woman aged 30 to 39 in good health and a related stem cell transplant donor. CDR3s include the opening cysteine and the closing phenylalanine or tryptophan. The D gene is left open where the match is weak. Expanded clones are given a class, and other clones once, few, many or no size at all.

TGCGCCAGCAGCTTTCTGAGGACAGGAGACTCTGGAAACACCATATATTTT	CASSFLRTGDSGNTIYF	TRBD1	NA	TRBV5-1	TRBJ1-3
TGTGCCAGCTCACCAGAGGGCAAAAGCACAGATACGCAGTATTTT	CASSPEGKSTDTQYF	NA	NA	TRBV18	TRBJ2-3
TGCGCCAGCAGCTTGTCCTCAGATACGCAGTATTTT	CASSLSSDTQYF	NA	once	TRBV5-1	TRBJ2-3
TGCGCCAGCAGCCCACGGCAGGGGTCCGGGGCCAACGTCCTGACTTTC	CASSPRQGSGANVLTF	NA	once	TRBV4-1	TRBJ2-6
TGTGCCAGCAGCTTGGCGCCAGGGAATAATTCACCCCTCCACTTT	CASSLAPGNNSPLHF	NA	NA	TRBV5-5	TRBJ1-6
TGCGCCAGCAGCCAGCTGGGGGGTGGGAACTATGGCTACACCTTC	CASSQLGGGNYGYTF	NA	NA	TRBV4-1	TRBJ1-2
TGTGCCAGCAGCTTCTTTTTTGGCGGGAATACGCAGTATTTT	CASSFFFGGNTQYF	NA	NA	TRBV13	TRBJ2-3
TGTGCCAGCCTTACGGGGCGGGAGAACACTGAAGCTTTCTTT	CASLTGRENTEAFF	NA	NA	TRBV6-1	TRBJ1-1
TGTGCCAGCTCACCCTCTACCGGGGACGAGCAGTACTTC	CASSPSTGDEQYF	NA	NA	TRBV18	TRBJ2-7
TGTGCCAGTAGTACGACCGGGACACTTTACAATGAGCAGTTCTTC	CASSTTGTLYNEQFF	NA	NA	TRBV19	TRBJ2-1
TGCGCCAGCAGCTTGGAAGCGGGGGGGGGCAATGAGCAGTTCTTC	CASSLEAGGGNEQFF	TRBD2	NA	TRBV5-1	TRBJ2-1
TGTGCCAGTAGTACCCCCGCGGGATACACTGAAGCTTTCTTT	CASSTPAGYTEAFF	NA	NA	TRBV19	TRBJ1-1
TGTGCCAGTAGTATAGGGACAGGTCTAGCCAAAAACATTCAGTACTTC	CASSIGTGLAKNIQYF	TRBD1	NA	TRBV19	TRBJ2-4
TGTGCCAGCAGCAAATGGACTATTAACACCGGGGAGCTGTTTTTT	CASSKWTINTGELFF	NA	NA	TRBV7-2	TRBJ2-2
TGTGCCTGGAGTGTACTAGAGAGATCCACAGATACGCAGTATTTT	CAWSVLERSTDTQYF	NA	NA	TRBV30	TRBJ2-3
TGTGCCAGCAGACTGGGACAGGGAGGCTACACCTTC	CASRLGQGGYTF	TRBD1	NA	TRBV6-5	TRBJ1-2
TGTGCCAGCAGCTTACTGAGTCCAGGACTCACAGATACGCAGTATTTT	CASSLLSPGLTDTQYF	NA	NA	TRBV7-9	TRBJ2-3
TGCGCCAGCAGCCCGGGCGGACAGCAAGAGACCCAGTACTTC	CASSPGGQQETQYF	NA	NA	TRBV5-1	TRBJ2-5
TGTGCCAGCTCACCCCCGGGACAGGGGGGACTTAGCAATCAGCCCCAGCATTTT	CASSPPGQGGLSNQPQHF	TRBD1	NA	TRBV18	TRBJ1-5
TGTGCCAGCAGCTGGGACATCTCTGGAAACACCATATATTTT	CASSWDISGNTIYF	NA	NA	TRBV5-4	TRBJ1-3
TGTGCCAGCAGTTTCCCGGGACAAGCCTCCCGGGGCTACACCTTC	CASSFPGQASRGYTF	NA	NA	TRBV28	TRBJ1-2
TGCGCCAGCTCGACCTTGACTAGCGGGGGTTACGAGCAGTACTTC	CASSTLTSGGYEQYF	TRBD2	NA	TRBV4-3	TRBJ2-7
TGTGCCAGCAGCCGTACTAGCGGGACCCGAGAGACCCAGTACTTC	CASSRTSGTRETQYF	TRBD2	NA	TRBV11-3	TRBJ2-5
TGTGCCAGCAGCTTAGGGGAACCTGCCTCCGAGCAGTACTTC	CASSLGEPASEQYF	NA	NA	TRBV5-4	TRBJ2-7
TGTGCCAGCGGACGGGGGGCACGACACCGGGGAGCTGTTTTT	CASGRGARHRGAVF	NA	once	TRBV11-3	TRBJ2-2
TGTGCCAGCAGTGAAGACAGCGGGGGCTACACCTTC	CASSEDSGGYTF	NA	NA	TRBV2	TRBJ1-2
TGCAGCGAGGGGGGGGTTGAGGAAGAGACCCAGTACTTC	CSEGGVEEETQYF	NA	NA	TRBV29-1	TRBJ2-5
TGTGCCAGCAGCTTACAACTTGGAGGCGCCTACGAGCAGTACTTC	CASSLQLGGAYEQYF	NA	once	TRBV7-2	TRBJ2-7
TGTGCCACCAGCAGAGATCTGGGGGCCGAAAACATTCAGTACTTC	CATSRDLGAENIQYF	NA	NA	TRBV15	TRBJ2-4
TGTGCCAGCAGCTTAGCGGGCCCCCAAGAGACCCAGTACTTC	CASSLAGPQETQYF	NA	NA	TRBV7-2	TRBJ2-5
TGTGCCATCAGTGAGCCGACAGGAAGTTATGGCTACACCTTC	CAISEPTGSYGYTF	NA	NA	TRBV10-3	TRBJ1-2
TGTGCCAGCAGCTTTGCAGGGGGCGATGGCTACACCTTC	CASSFAGGDGYTF	TRBD1	NA	TRBV7-9	TRBJ1-2
TGTGCCAGCAGCTTAGTGTGGGCGTCTGACAATGAGCAGTTCTTC	CASSLVWASDNEQFF	NA	NA	TRBV7-2	TRBJ2-1
TGTGCCAGCAGCGTGACAGGGACCCTAGCGCATGGCTACACCTTC	CASSVTGTLAHGYTF	TRBD1	NA	TRBV11-1	TRBJ1-2
TGTGCCAGTGACAGGGGGCCCACCGGGGAGCTGTTTTTT	CASDRGPTGELFF	TRBD1	NA	TRBV19	TRBJ2-2
TGTGCCAGCAGGACGCCAGACAGGGTTTCACCCCTCCACTTT	CASRTPDRVSPLHF	TRBD1	NA	TRBV6-5	TRBJ1-6
TGCGCCAGCAGCTTCGGGGTTGGCTACACCTTC	CASSFGVGYTF	NA	NA	TRBV5-1	TRBJ1-2
TGTGCCAGCAGTGACTCTGGGACAGGGTCTGCAGATACGCAGTATTTT	CASSDSGTGSADTQYF	TRBD1	NA	TRBV6-4	TRBJ2-3
TGCAGCGTTGAATGGCCCCGAGGGTATGGCTACACCTTC	CSVEWPRGYGYTF	NA	NA	TRBV29-1	TRBJ1-2
TGTGCCAGCAGCTCCGGTTTCGGGAAGTATGAAAAACTGTTTTTT	CASSSGFGKYEKLFF	NA	NA	TRBV7-9	TRBJ1-4
TGTGCCAGCAGCAAGGACAGGGTCGCTGAAGCTTTCTTT	CASSKDRVAEAFF	TRBD1	NA	TRBV5-8	TRBJ1-1
TGTGCCAGCAGCCGGGAGGATAGCGGGGGCTACGAGCAGTACTTC	CASSREDSGGYEQYF	TRBD2	NA	TRBV4-2	TRBJ2-7
TGTGCCAGCAGCCCACCCCCGGGACAGGGGTCAACTGAGCAGTTCTTC	CASSPPPGQGSTEQFF	TRBD1	NA	TRBV7-9	TRBJ2-1
TGTGCCAGCAGATTGACAGTGAACACTGAAGCTTTCTTT	CASRLTVNTEAFF	NA	NA	TRBV11-2	TRBJ1-1
TGTGCCAGCGTGACAGGGCAAAGTAATTCACCCCTCCACTTT	CASVTGQSNSPLHF	TRBD1	NA	TRBV2	TRBJ1-6
TGCGCCAGCAGCCTGGCGGGCAGGACAGCTGGGATCGGCTACACCTTC	CASSLAGRTAGIGYTF	NA	NA	TRBV4-1	TRBJ1-2
TGTGCCAGTACAAGACAGGGTTATAGCAATCAGCCCCAGCATTTT	CASTRQGYSNQPQHF	TRBD1	NA	TRBV19	TRBJ1-5
TGTGCCAGCAGTACATCAACGGAGGGGGAGCTGTTTTTT	CASSTSTEGELFF	NA	NA	TRBV6-4	TRBJ2-2
TGTGCCAGTAGTACAACAGGGGGCGGTGGCACTGAAGCTTTCTTT	CASSTTGGGGTEAFF	TRBD1	NA	TRBV19	TRBJ1-1
TGTGCCAGCAGCTTCAGCGGCGGGGAGCTGTTTTTT	CASSFSGGELFF	NA	NA	TRBV13	TRBJ2-2